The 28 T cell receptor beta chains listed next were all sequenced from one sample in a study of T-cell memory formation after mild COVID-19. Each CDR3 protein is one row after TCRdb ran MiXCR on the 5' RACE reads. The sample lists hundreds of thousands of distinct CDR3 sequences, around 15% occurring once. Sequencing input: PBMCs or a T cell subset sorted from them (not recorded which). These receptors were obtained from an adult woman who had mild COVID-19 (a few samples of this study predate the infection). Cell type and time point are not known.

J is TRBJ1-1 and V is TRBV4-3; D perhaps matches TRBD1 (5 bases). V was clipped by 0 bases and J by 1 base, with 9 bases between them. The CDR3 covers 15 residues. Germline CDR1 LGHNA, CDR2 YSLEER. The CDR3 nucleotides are TGCGCCAGCAGCCAAGAAAGTGGGGCGAACACTGAAGCTTTCTTT. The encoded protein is CASSQESGANTEAFF.

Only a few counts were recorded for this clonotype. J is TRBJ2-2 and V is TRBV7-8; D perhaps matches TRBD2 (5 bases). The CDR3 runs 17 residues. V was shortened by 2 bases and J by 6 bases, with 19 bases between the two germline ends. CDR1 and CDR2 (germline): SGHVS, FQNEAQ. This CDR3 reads CASSLRVGGGEAGELFF. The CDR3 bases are TGTGCCAGCAGCTTAAGGGTCGGCGGAGGTGAGGCCGGGGAGCTGTTTTTT.

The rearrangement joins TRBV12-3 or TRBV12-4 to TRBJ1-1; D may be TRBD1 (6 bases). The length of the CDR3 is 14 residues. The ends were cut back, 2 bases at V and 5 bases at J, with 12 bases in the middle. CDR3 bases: TGTGCCAGCAGTTTAACTACAGGGATTACTGAAGCTTTCTTT. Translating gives CASSLTTGITEAFF.

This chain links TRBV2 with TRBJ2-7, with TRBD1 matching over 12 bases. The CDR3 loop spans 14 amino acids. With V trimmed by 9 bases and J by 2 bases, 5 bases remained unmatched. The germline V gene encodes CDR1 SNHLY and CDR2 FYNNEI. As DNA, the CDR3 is TGTGCCAGTTTCCGGGACAGGGGGCCCTACGAGCAGTACTTC. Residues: CASFRDRGPYEQYF.

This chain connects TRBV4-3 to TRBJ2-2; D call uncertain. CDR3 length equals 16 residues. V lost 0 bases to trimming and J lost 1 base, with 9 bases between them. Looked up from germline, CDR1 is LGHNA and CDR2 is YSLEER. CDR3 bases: TGCGCCAGCAGCCAAGATAGTCACGGGAACACCGGGGAGCTGTTTTTT. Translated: CASSQDSHGNTGELFF.

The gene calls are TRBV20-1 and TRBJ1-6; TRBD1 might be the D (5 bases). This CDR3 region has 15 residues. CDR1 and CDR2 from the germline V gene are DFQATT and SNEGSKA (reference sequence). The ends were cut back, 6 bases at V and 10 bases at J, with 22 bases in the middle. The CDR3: CSALHTRGTTSPLHF. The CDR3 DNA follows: TGCAGTGCCCTTCACACACGGGGGACTACGTCACCCCTCCACTTT.

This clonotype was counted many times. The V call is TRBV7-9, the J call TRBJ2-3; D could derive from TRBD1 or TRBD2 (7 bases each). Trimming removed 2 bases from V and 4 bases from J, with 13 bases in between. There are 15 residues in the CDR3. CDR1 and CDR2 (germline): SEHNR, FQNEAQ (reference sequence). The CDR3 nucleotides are TGTGCCAGCAGCTTATTACAGGGGAGGGCAGATACGCAGTATTTT. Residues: CASSLLQGRADTQYF.

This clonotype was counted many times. CDR3: CASSPDRGRYEQYF. CDR3 DNA: TGCGCCAGCAGCCCGGACAGGGGAAGATACGAGCAGTACTTC. The gene calls are TRBV5-1 and TRBJ2-7; 9 positions agree with TRBD1. CDR3 size: 14 residues. V lost 4 bases, J lost 4 bases, and 6 bases stayed unmatched. Per germline, CDR1 SGHRS and CDR2 YFSETQ. Based on the CDR3 plus reference TRBV5-1 and TRBJ2-7, the full variable domain is KAGVTQTPRYLIKTRGQQVTLSCSPISGHRSVSWYQQTPGQGLQFLFEYFSETQRNKGNFPGRFSGRQFSNSRSEMNVSTLELGDSALYLCASSPDRGRYEQYFGPGTRLTVT.

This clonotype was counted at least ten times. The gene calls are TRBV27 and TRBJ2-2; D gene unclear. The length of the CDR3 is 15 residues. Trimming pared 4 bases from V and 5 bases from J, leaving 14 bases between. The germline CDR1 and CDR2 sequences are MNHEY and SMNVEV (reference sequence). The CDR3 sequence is CASSWAPAVTGELFF. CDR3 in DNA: TGTGCCAGCAGTTGGGCACCCGCAGTAACCGGGGAGCTGTTTTTT.

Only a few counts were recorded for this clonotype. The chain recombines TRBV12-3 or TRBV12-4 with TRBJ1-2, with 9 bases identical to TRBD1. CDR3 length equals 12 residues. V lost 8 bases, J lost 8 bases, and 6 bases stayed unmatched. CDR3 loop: CASGDRVDGYTF. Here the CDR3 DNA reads TGTGCCAGCGGGGACAGGGTAGACGGCTACACCTTC.

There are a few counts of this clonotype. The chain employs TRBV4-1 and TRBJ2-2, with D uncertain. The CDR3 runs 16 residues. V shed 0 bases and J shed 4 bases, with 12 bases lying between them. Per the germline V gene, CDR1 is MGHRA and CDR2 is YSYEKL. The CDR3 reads CASSQDPGWGTGELFF. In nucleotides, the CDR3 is TGCGCCAGCAGCCAAGACCCGGGCTGGGGCACCGGGGAGCTGTTTTTT.

As DNA, the CDR3 is TGCAGTGTCCAGGAAAATCAGCCCCAGCATTTT. Translated, it gives CSVQENQPQHF. The chain joins TRBV20-1 to TRBJ1-5, with D hard to call. The V gene lost 7 bases and the J gene lost 4 bases, with 8 bases spanning the gap. CDR1 is DFQATT and CDR2 is SNEGSKA in the germline V gene (reference sequence). This CDR3 region has 11 residues.

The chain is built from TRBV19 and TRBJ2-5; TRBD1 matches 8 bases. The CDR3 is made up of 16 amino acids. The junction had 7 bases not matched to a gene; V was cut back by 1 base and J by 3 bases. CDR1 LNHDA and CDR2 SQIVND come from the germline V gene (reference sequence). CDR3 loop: CASSIGRWDRKETQYF. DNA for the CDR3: TGTGCCAGTAGTATAGGGCGGTGGGACAGGAAAGAGACCCAGTACTTC.

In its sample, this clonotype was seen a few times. The CDR3 is CASSPDGGSQHF. DNA for the CDR3: TGTGCCAGCAGCCCTGACGGAGGCAGCCAGCATTTT. The chain links TRBV7-9 to TRBJ1-5, with D unresolved. V was trimmed by 5 bases and J by 12 bases, leaving 14 bases between them. There are 12 residues in the CDR3. The germline gives CDR1 SEHNR, CDR2 FQNEAQ (reference sequence). Full variable domain (outside the CDR3, taken from reference TRBV7-9 and TRBJ1-5): DTGVSQNPRHKITKRGQNVTFRCDPISEHNRLYWYRQTLGQGPEFLTYFQNEAQLEKSRLLSDRFSAERPKGSFSTLEIQRTEQGDSAMYLCASSPDGGSQHFGDGTRLSIL.

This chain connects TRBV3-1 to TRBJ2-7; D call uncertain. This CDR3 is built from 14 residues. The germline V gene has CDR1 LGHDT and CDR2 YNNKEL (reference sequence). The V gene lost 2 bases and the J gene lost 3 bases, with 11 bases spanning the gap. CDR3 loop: CASSQTNTDYEQYF. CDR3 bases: TGTGCCAGCAGCCAAACGAACACGGACTACGAGCAGTACTTC.

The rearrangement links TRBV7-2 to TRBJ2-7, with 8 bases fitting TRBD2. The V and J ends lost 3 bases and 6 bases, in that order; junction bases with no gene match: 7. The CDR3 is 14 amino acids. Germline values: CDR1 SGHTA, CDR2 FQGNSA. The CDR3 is CASSLGAGGVEQYF. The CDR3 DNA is TGTGCCAGCAGCTTGGGCGCGGGGGGAGTCGAGCAGTACTTC.

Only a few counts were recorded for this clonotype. CDR3 sequence reads: CSARDLGHAQETQYF. The CDR3 DNA follows: TGCAGTGCTAGAGACCTGGGACACGCGCAAGAGACCCAGTACTTC. This chain connects TRBV20-1 to TRBJ2-5; a weak D match, TRBD1 (6 bases). This CDR3 spans 15 amino acids. Per germline, CDR1 DFQATT and CDR2 SNEGSKA (reference sequence). Trimming shortened V by 0 bases and J by 2 bases, and 13 bases separated the two germline ends.

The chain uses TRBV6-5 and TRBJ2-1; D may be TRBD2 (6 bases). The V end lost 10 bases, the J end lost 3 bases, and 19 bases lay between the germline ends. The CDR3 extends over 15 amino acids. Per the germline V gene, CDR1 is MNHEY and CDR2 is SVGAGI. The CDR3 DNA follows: TGTGCCACCCGCGTTGGGGGGTCAAACTACAATGAGCAGTTCTTC. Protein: CATRVGGSNYNEQFF.

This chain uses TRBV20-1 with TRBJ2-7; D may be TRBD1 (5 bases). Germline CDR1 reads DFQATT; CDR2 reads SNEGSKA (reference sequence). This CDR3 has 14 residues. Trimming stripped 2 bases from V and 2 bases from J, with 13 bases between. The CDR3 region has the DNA TGCAGTGCTAGAATTGGGGCGAGGCCCTACGAGCAGTACTTC. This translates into CSARIGARPYEQYF.

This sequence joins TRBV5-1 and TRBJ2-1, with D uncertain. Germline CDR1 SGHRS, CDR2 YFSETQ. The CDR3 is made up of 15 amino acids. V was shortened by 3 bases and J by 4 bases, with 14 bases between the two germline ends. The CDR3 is CASSSPGGLYNEQFF. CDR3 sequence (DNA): TGCGCCAGCAGCTCCCCCGGTGGCCTATACAATGAGCAGTTCTTC.

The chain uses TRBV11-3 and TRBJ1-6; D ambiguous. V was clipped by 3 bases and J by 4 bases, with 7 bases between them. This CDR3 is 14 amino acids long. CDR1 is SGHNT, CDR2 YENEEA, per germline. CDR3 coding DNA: TGTGCCAGCAGCTTTCAAACTTATAATTCACCCCTCCACTTT. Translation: CASSFQTYNSPLHF.

The DNA of the CDR3 is TGTGCCAGCAGCCAAGGGGCTCCGGGACAGCCAAATTCACCCCTCCACTTT. Protein product: CASSQGAPGQPNSPLHF. This chain connects TRBV3-1 to TRBJ1-6, with 7 bases that match TRBD1. The ends lost 1 base at V and 7 bases at J; junction bases unmatched: 10. This CDR3 region has 17 residues. Per the germline V gene, CDR1 is LGHDT and CDR2 is YNNKEL (reference sequence).

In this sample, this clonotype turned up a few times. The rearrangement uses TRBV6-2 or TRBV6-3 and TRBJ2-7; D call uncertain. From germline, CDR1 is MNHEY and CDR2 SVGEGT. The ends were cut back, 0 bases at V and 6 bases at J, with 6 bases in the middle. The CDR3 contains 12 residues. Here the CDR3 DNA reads TGTGCCAGCAGTTACTCGAAGCTCGAGCAGTACTTC. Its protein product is CASSYSKLEQYF.

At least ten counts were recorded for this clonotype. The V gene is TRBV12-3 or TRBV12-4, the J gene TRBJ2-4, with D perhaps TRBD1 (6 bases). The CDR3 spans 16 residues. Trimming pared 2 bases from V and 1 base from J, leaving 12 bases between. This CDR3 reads CASSLWTAEAKNIQYF. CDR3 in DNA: TGTGCCAGCAGTTTATGGACAGCTGAGGCCAAAAACATTCAGTACTTC.

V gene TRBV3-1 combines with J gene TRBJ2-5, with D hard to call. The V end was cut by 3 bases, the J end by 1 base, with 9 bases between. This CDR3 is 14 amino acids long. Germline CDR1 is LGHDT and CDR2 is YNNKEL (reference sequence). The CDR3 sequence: CASSQGTTQETQYF. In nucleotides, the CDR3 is TGTGCCAGCAGCCAGGGTACTACCCAAGAGACCCAGTACTTC.

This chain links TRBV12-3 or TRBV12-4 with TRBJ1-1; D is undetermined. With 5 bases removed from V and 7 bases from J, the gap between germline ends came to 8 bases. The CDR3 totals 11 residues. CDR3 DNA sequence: TGTGCCAGCAGTATCAGTTTTGAAGCTTTCTTT. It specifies CASSISFEAFF.

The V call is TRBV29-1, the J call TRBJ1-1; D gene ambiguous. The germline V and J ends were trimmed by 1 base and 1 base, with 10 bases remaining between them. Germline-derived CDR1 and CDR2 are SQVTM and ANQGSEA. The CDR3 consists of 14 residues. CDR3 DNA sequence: TGCAGCGTTGAAGTCCAGGCGGGGAACACTGAAGCTTTCTTT. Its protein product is CSVEVQAGNTEAFF.

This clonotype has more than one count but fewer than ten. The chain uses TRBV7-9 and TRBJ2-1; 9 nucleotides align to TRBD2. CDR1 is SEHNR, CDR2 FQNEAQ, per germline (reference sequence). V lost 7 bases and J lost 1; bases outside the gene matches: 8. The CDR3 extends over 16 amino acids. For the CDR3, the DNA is TGTGCCAGCATAGATTTGGCGGGAGGGTCCTACAATGAGCAGTTCTTC. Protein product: CASIDLAGGSYNEQFF.